The 19 T cell receptor beta chains below come from one sample, sequenced in a study of cytomegalovirus exposure and HLA in healthy donors. PCR employed 60 Vbeta and 13 Jbeta primers. TCRdb's copy holds only in-frame clones and misses some; the assay was immunoSEQ multiplex PCR. Counted here are 120,000 to 150,000 clones, roughly 62% occurring once; the ten biggest clones make up about 4.5%. Sequenced sample: PBMCs. These receptors all stem from a man between 60 and 70 years old in good health and CMV-seronegative.

The V gene is TRBV2, the J gene TRBJ2-7, with a tentative D call TRBD1 (5 bases). The CDR3 has 14 amino acids. Germline CDR1 reads SNHLY; CDR2 reads FYNNEI. V dropped 4 bases and J dropped 2 bases, with 12 bases sitting between them. CDR3 loop: CASSGTSATYEQYF. CDR3 bases: TGTGCCAGCAGTGGGACATCCGCAACCTACGAGCAGTACTTC.

The chain carries TRBV5-1 and TRBJ2-2, with no clear D. Germline V lookup: CDR1 SGHRS, CDR2 YFSETQ. Trimming removed 2 bases from V and 4 bases from J, with 12 bases in between. This CDR3 contains 15 residues. The CDR3 loop reads CASSLSPSGTGELFF. CDR3 DNA sequence: TGCGCCAGCAGCTTAAGTCCTTCGGGCACCGGGGAGCTGTTTTTT.

DNA for the CDR3: TGTGCCAGCAGCGCCGGGACAGCCTATCAGCCCCAGCATTTT. Translation: CASSAGTAYQPQHF. This chain joins TRBV6-1 and TRBJ1-5; 7 nucleotides line up with TRBD1. Per the germline V gene, CDR1 is MNHNS and CDR2 is SASEGT. J was trimmed by 5 bases and V by 6 bases; bases with no gene match: 7. The CDR3 covers 14 residues.

This chain joins TRBV19 and TRBJ1-2; D is possibly TRBD1 (6 bases). V was clipped by 7 bases and J by 8 bases, with 20 bases between them. The CDR3 is 14 amino acids. The germline CDR1 and CDR2 sequences are LNHDA and SQIVND (reference sequence). The CDR3 reads CASTLWQGKIGYTF. In DNA form, the CDR3 reads TGTGCCAGTACCCTATGGCAGGGGAAAATCGGCTACACCTTC.

The chain uses TRBV4-2 and TRBJ1-2, with 9 positions matching TRBD1. The CDR3 has 18 amino acids. J gave up 1 base and V 11 bases, and 20 bases lay outside the gene matches. Germline V gene data show CDR1 as LGHNA and CDR2 as YNFKEQ. The CDR3 region has the DNA TGTGCCTCCGAGGCCGGACAGGGGAGTTACCCGGATAACTATGGCTACACCTTC. Amino acid sequence: CASEAGQGSYPDNYGYTF.

The V and J genes are TRBV4-3 and TRBJ1-2; D is possibly TRBD1 (6 bases). The CDR3 covers 14 residues. V was cut by 4 bases and J by 6 bases, with 15 bases left in between. Per the germline V gene, CDR1 is LGHNA and CDR2 is YSLEER. This chain's CDR3 is CASSPSGGADGYTF. CDR3 coding DNA: TGCGCCAGCAGCCCCTCGGGGGGGGCGGATGGCTACACCTTC.

On this clone: One end of the junction varies from germline; a read error may be responsible. This CDR3 is also generated by other DNA sequences in the sample. The chain has TRBV30 and TRBJ1-1; 8 bases fit TRBD1. Germline V gives CDR1 GTSNPN, CDR2 SVGIG (reference sequence). This CDR3 has 14 residues. The CDR3 here is CAWIRTGMNTEAFF. The CDR3 DNA reads as TGTGCCTGGATAAGGACAGGGATGAACACTGAAGCCTTCTTT.

The CDR3 coding sequence is TGCGCCAGCAGCCCGGACAGGGGTAGGTCGAACACCGGGGAGCTGTTTTTT. It is translated as CASSPDRGRSNTGELFF. V usage is TRBV4-1 and J usage is TRBJ2-2; 9 nucleotides match TRBD1. Germline V gene data show CDR1 as MGHRA and CDR2 as YSYEKL. The CDR3 covers 17 residues. V lost 4 bases, J lost 0 bases, and 6 bases stayed unmatched.

V and J are TRBV2 and TRBJ2-7, with D possibly TRBD2 on 6 matching bases. This CDR3 contains 13 residues. Germline lookup yields CDR1 SNHLY and CDR2 FYNNEI. The ends were cut back, 4 bases at V and 3 bases at J, with 10 bases in the middle. CDR3 nucleotides: TGTGCCAGCAGTGGGGACTCCGACTACGAGCAGTACTTC. It translates to CASSGDSDYEQYF. The whole variable domain, remainder taken from reference TRBV2 and TRBJ2-7, is EPEVTQTPSHQVTQMGQEVILRCVPISNHLYFYWYRQILGQKVEFLVSFYNNEISEKSEIFDDQFSVERPDGSNFTLKIRSTKLEDSAMYFCASSGDSDYEQYFGPGTRLTVT.

The rearrangement links TRBV5-1 to TRBJ2-3; 11 bases line up with TRBD1. The length of the CDR3 is 17 residues. V shed 1 base and J 6 bases; nucleotides not matched to a gene: 10. Germline V CDR1 and CDR2: SGHRS, YFSETQ. CDR3 in amino acids: CASSLTLGQGATDTQYF. CDR3 coding DNA: TGCGCCAGCAGCTTGACCCTCGGACAGGGGGCTACGGATACGCAGTATTTT.

The V and J genes are TRBV4-1 and TRBJ1-5; D uncertain. The V end lost 0 bases, the J end lost 4 bases, and 7 bases lay between the germline ends. This CDR3 region has 14 residues. From germline, CDR1 is MGHRA and CDR2 YSYEKL. CDR3 nucleotide sequence: TGCGCCAGCAGCCAAGATCCGGGTAATCAGCCCCAGCATTTT. Translating gives CASSQDPGNQPQHF.

The V gene is TRBV7-3, the J gene TRBJ1-3, with D perhaps matching TRBD1 (5 bases). The CDR3 sequence is 16 residues long. CDR1 is SGHTA, CDR2 FQGTGA, per germline. The V end was cut by 5 bases, the J end by 2 bases, with 16 bases between. CDR3 DNA sequence: TGTGCCAGCAGCCGCGACAGCGAGTCTACTGGAAACACCATATATTTT. Translation: CASSRDSESTGNTIYF.

The chain joins TRBV19 to TRBJ2-7; perhaps TRBD1 as D (6 bases). Trimming cost V 5 bases and J 4 bases, with 15 bases left between them. The CDR3 sequence is 14 residues long. Germline loops: CDR1 LNHDA, CDR2 SQIVND (reference sequence). CDR3: CASSVDSRGYEQYF. Written as DNA, the CDR3 is TGTGCCAGTAGTGTGGACAGCCGTGGGTACGAGCAGTACTTC.

CDR3 nucleotides: TGTGCCAGCAGTGTCGAAGGTCGGGGTTACACCGGGGAGCTGTTTTTT. Translated: CASSVEGRGYTGELFF. The V gene is TRBV6-1, the J gene TRBJ2-2; TRBD2 is a possible D gene (5 bases). The V gene's germline CDR1 is MNHNS and CDR2 SASEGT. Trimming took 4 bases from V and 3 from J, leaving 15 bases between them. The length of the CDR3 is 16 residues.

This clone was recorded a few times. The chain joins TRBV7-3 to TRBJ2-6; no firm D call. The length of the CDR3 is 13 residues. The V gene lost 5 bases and the J gene lost 4 bases, with 6 bases spanning the gap. Looked up from germline, CDR1 is SGHTA and CDR2 is FQGTGA. This chain's CDR3 is CASSILGANVLTF. The CDR3, as DNA: TGTGCCAGCAGCATCTTGGGGGCCAACGTCCTGACTTTC.

This chain uses TRBV7-6 with TRBJ2-1, with no clear D. V was clipped by 1 base and J by 0 bases, with 10 bases between them. This CDR3 has 16 amino acids. Germline loops: CDR1 SGHVS, CDR2 FNYEAQ. CDR3 DNA sequence: TGTGCCAGCAGCTTAGGGGTCTCTAGCTCCTACAATGAGCAGTTCTTC. It yields the protein CASSLGVSSSYNEQFF.

J is TRBJ2-7 and V is TRBV5-6; D is perhaps TRBD1 (6 bases). Germline CDR1 is SGHDT and CDR2 is YYEEEE. The CDR3 covers 15 residues. V dropped 4 bases and J dropped 4 bases, with 18 bases sitting between them. This CDR3 reads CASSPPGDMGYEQYF. CDR3 in DNA: TGTGCCAGCAGCCCCCCAGGGGACATGGGATACGAGCAGTACTTC.

V gene TRBV5-6 combines with J gene TRBJ1-3; D call uncertain. V shed 0 bases and J shed 8 bases, with 18 bases lying between them. CDR1 is SGHDT and CDR2 is YYEEEE in the germline V gene. CDR3 length: 16 residues. CDR3 region: CASSLGASLGADTIYF. Written as DNA, the CDR3 is TGTGCCAGCAGCTTGGGTGCGTCCCTTGGTGCGGACACCATATATTTT.

The chain links TRBV5-1 to TRBJ1-1; D might be TRBD1 (5 bases). The V and J ends lost 0 bases and 4 bases respectively, with 13 bases between them. Per germline, CDR1 SGHRS and CDR2 YFSETQ. This CDR3 spans 15 amino acids. DNA of the CDR3: TGCGCCAGCAGCTTGGATACAGGAGCGGGCACTGAAGCTTTCTTT. Translation: CASSLDTGAGTEAFF.